The 10 T cell receptor beta chains presented below share a single source sample, sequenced in a study of CD8 T cells in Susac syndrome. It was with random hexamers that roughly 0.45 to 1 ug RNA was reverse transcribed. TCRdb re-analysed the immunoSEQ multiplex PCR reads in MiXCR, keeping a single row per CDR3 protein. Counted here are about 120,000 distinct CDR3 sequences, roughly 95% occurring once; the ten biggest clones make up roughly 0.14%. Sequencing used CD4+ T cells from PBMCs. These receptors came from a human donor with Susac syndrome.

The CDR3 sequence is CASRVHRSYEQYF. Written as DNA, the CDR3 is TGTGCCAGCAGGGTACACCGCTCCTACGAGCAGTACTTC. The chain recombines TRBV6-1 with TRBJ2-7; D gene uncertain. Germline-derived CDR1 and CDR2 are MNHNS and SASEGT. Between the trimmed V and J ends, which lost 6 bases and 0 bases, there was a span of 9 bases. CDR3 length: 13 residues.

The chain couples TRBV30 to TRBJ1-5; 7 nucleotides line up with TRBD1. The germline CDR1 and CDR2 sequences are GTSNPN and SVGIG (reference sequence). The CDR3 has 14 residues. After removal of 1 base from V and 5 bases from J, the junction contained 5 bases not matched to a gene. CDR3 amino acids: CAWSGGTEDQPQHF. The CDR3 coding sequence is TGTGCCTGGAGTGGAGGGACAGAGGATCAGCCCCAGCATTTT. The full variable domain, completed using reference TRBV30 and TRBJ1-5, is SQTIHQWPATLVQPVGSPLSLECTVEGTSNPNLYWYRQAAGRGLQLLFYSVGIGQISSEVPQNLSASRPQDRQFILSSKKLLLSDSGFYLCAWSGGTEDQPQHFGDGTRLSIL.

The chain employs TRBV7-2 and TRBJ1-2; D remains unclear. Germline V gives CDR1 SGHTA, CDR2 FQGNSA. There are 13 residues in the CDR3. V shed 5 bases and J shed 0 bases, with 7 bases lying between them. CDR3 coding DNA: TGTGCCAGCAGCAACCAAGCTAACTATGGCTACACCTTC. Encoded protein: CASSNQANYGYTF.

The V gene is TRBV15, the J gene TRBJ1-1, with D hard to call. Germline V CDR1 and CDR2: LNHNV, YYDKDF (reference sequence). With 3 bases removed from V and 0 bases from J, the gap between germline ends came to 5 bases. The CDR3 is 13 residues long. Written as DNA, the CDR3 is TGTGCCACCAGCAGCCAGATGAACACTGAAGCTTTCTTT. This gives the protein CATSSQMNTEAFF.

This clonotype was seen only once. This chain links TRBV20-1 with TRBJ1-5; D is possibly TRBD1 (5 bases). Germline V gene sequence: CDR1 DFQATT, CDR2 SNEGSKA (reference sequence). V was clipped by 0 bases and J by 3 bases, with 9 bases between them. CDR3 length: 14 residues. CDR3 coding DNA: TGCAGTGCTAGAGATGGGGGAGACAATCAGCCCCAGCATTTT. Amino acids: CSARDGGDNQPQHF.

The chain uses TRBV18 and TRBJ2-5; D is possibly TRBD2 (6 bases). The CDR3 totals 11 residues. Per the germline V gene, CDR1 is KGHSH and CDR2 is LQKENI. The V gene lost 7 bases and the J gene lost 4 bases, with 7 bases spanning the gap. The CDR3 DNA sequence: TGTGCCAGCTTCGGGGGAGAGACCCAGTACTTC. It translates to CASFGGETQYF.

The chain combines TRBV6-6 with TRBJ1-2; no firm D call. Germline V lookup: CDR1 MNHNY, CDR2 SVGAGI (reference sequence). V was trimmed by 5 bases and J by 3 bases, leaving 10 bases between them. The CDR3 extends over 13 amino acids. This CDR3 reads CASSGEGDYGYTF. The CDR3, as DNA: TGTGCCAGCAGTGGTGAGGGAGACTATGGCTACACCTTC.

CDR3 in amino acids: CSARDGGGSTEAFF. The DNA of the CDR3 is TGCAGTGCTAGAGATGGGGGCGGATCCACTGAAGCTTTCTTT. The chain carries TRBV20-1 and TRBJ1-1, with a tentative D call TRBD1 (6 bases). V gave up 0 bases and J gave up 4 bases, with 12 bases separating them. CDR1 is DFQATT and CDR2 is SNEGSKA in the germline V gene (reference sequence). The CDR3 is 14 residues long.

The chain carries TRBV3-1 and TRBJ1-1; tentatively, D is TRBD1 (5 bases). The V gene's germline CDR1 is LGHDT and CDR2 YNNKEL (reference sequence). V lost 3 bases and J 3 bases, leaving 5 bases between the germline ends. The CDR3 extends over 12 amino acids. CDR3 in amino acids: CASSHRDTEAFF. CDR3 DNA sequence: TGTGCCAGCAGCCACAGGGACACTGAAGCTTTCTTT.

V is TRBV20-1 and J is TRBJ2-5; 13 bases fit TRBD2. This CDR3 is built from 15 residues. V shed 3 bases, J shed 0 bases, and the junction held 1 base outside the gene matches. Germline-derived CDR1 and CDR2 are DFQATT and SNEGSKA (reference sequence). CDR3 sequence: CSARGTSGDQETQYF. In nucleotides, the CDR3 is TGCAGTGCTAGGGGGACTAGCGGGGACCAAGAGACCCAGTACTTC.